Each of the 14 T cell receptor beta chains below was sequenced from the same sample in a study of cytomegalovirus exposure and HLA in healthy donors. The PCR used 60 Vbeta and 13 Jbeta primers. The assay was immunoSEQ multiplex PCR, and TCRdb's table has in-frame clones only and misses some. There are around 120,000 clones in the sample; 81% occur only once, and 1.8% lies in the top ten. The specimen sequenced was PBMCs. The receptors were gathered from a young man in good health and CMV-seronegative.

The V call is TRBV28, the J call TRBJ1-2; weak D call: TRBD1 (5 bases). Trimming removed 3 bases at V and 4 bases at J, with 12 bases between. The CDR3 extends over 14 amino acids. CDR1 MDHEN and CDR2 SYDVKM come from the germline V gene. The CDR3 loop reads CASSFGGEVYGYTF. The CDR3 nucleotides are TGTGCCAGCAGTTTCGGAGGGGAAGTCTATGGCTACACCTTC.

V and J are TRBV6-5 and TRBJ1-6, with 10 positions matching TRBD1. Looked up from germline, CDR1 is MNHEY and CDR2 is SVGAGI. The CDR3 spans 15 residues. V was pared by 5 bases and J by 5 bases, with 3 bases of the junction left unmatched. The CDR3 reads CASSTGTGDNSPLHF. As DNA, the CDR3 is TGTGCCAGCAGTACCGGGACAGGGGATAATTCACCCCTCCACTTT.

This clone was seen just once. The chain joins TRBV5-8 to TRBJ2-7; TRBD1 might be the D (6 bases). Per germline, CDR1 SGHTS and CDR2 YDEGEE. The V gene lost 1 base and the J gene lost 2 bases, with 13 bases spanning the gap. The CDR3 sequence is 15 residues long. Here the CDR3 reads CASSLFQGSTYEQYF. CDR3 nucleotide sequence: TGTGCCAGCAGCTTGTTTCAGGGGTCTACCTACGAGCAGTACTTC. Complete variable domain (other parts from reference TRBV5-8 and TRBJ2-7): EAGVTQSPTHLIKTRGQQATLRCSPISGHTSVYWYQQALGLGLQFLLWYDEGEERNRGNFPPRFSGRQFPNYSSELNVNALELEDSALYLCASSLFQGSTYEQYFGPGTRLTVT.

This chain uses TRBV7-2 with TRBJ1-3, with D possibly TRBD1 on 5 matching bases. V was shortened by 2 bases and J by 4 bases, with 12 bases between the two germline ends. The CDR3 is 15 residues long. Germline lookup yields CDR1 SGHTA and CDR2 FQGNSA. CDR3: CASSLNFQGGNTIYF. The CDR3 bases are TGTGCCAGCAGCTTAAACTTCCAGGGCGGAAACACCATATATTTT.

V and J are TRBV7-3 and TRBJ1-1; D remains unclear. CDR3 length equals 15 residues. In germline, CDR1 is SGHTA, CDR2 FQGTGA. V was cut by 1 base and J by 6 bases, with 15 bases left in between. DNA of the CDR3: TGTGCCAGCAGCTTAAGGGGAGACTGGAGGGCTGAAGCTTTCTTT. Protein: CASSLRGDWRAEAFF.

The chain uses TRBV13 and TRBJ1-3; the D is unclear. Germline loops: CDR1 PRHDT, CDR2 FYEKMQ (reference sequence). The V and J ends lost 4 bases and 4 bases respectively, with 17 bases between them. The CDR3 has 16 amino acids. The CDR3 loop is CASSSLSATLGNTIYF. DNA of the CDR3: TGTGCCAGCAGCTCCCTCAGTGCCACCTTGGGAAACACCATATATTTT.

The rearrangement joins TRBV19 to TRBJ2-5, with D perhaps matching TRBD1 (6 bases). The CDR3 runs 15 residues. CDR1 LNHDA and CDR2 SQIVND come from the germline V gene (reference sequence). Trimming cost V 4 bases and J 5 bases, with 17 bases left between them. CDR3 coding DNA: TGTGCCAGTAGTAGGACAGCCTCGAAGGGGGAGACCCAGTACTTC. It encodes CASSRTASKGETQYF.

The V and J genes are TRBV5-4 and TRBJ1-1; 8 bases are shared with TRBD1. Germline V CDR1 and CDR2: SGHNT, YYREEE (reference sequence). V was clipped by 5 bases and J by 4 bases; unmatched bases: 16. The CDR3 is 17 residues long. CDR3 coding DNA: TGTGCCAGCAGGAGGCAGGGGGCCAGTTTGAGGAGCACTGAAGCTTTCTTT. This translates into CASRRQGASLRSTEAFF.

This chain's CDR3 is CASSRLPGQGNSPLHF. The CDR3 bases are TGTGCCAGCAGCCGACTACCGGGACAGGGAAATTCACCCCTCCACTTT. The chain employs TRBV11-2 and TRBJ1-6, with 9 bases matching TRBD1. Germline CDR1 and CDR2: SGHAT and FQNNGV. The J segment lost 7 bases and the V segment lost 5 bases, leaving 9 bases of the junction unmatched. The CDR3 has 16 amino acids.

V usage is TRBV5-6 and J usage is TRBJ1-2, with TRBD1 matching over 12 bases. V lost 0 bases, J lost 2 bases, and 11 bases stayed unmatched. The CDR3 has 19 residues. Germline assignment: CDR1 SGHDT and CDR2 YYEEEE. The CDR3 nucleotides read TGTGCCAGCAGCTTGGTCGGCCCGGGACAGGGGGCCAAGAACTATGGCTACACCTTC. Translation: CASSLVGPGQGAKNYGYTF.

The chain joins TRBV5-1 to TRBJ1-2; 7 nucleotides match TRBD1. The length of the CDR3 is 14 residues. Germline lookup yields CDR1 SGHRS and CDR2 YFSETQ. With V trimmed by 4 bases and J by 2 bases, 5 bases remained unmatched. CDR3 region: CASSPETGNYGYTF. The CDR3 bases are TGCGCCAGCAGCCCGGAGACAGGGAACTATGGCTACACCTTC.

The chain is built from TRBV5-4 and TRBJ2-1; D is ambiguous. CDR3 length: 15 amino acids. V lost 4 bases, J lost 0 bases, and 11 bases lay in between. Per the germline V gene, CDR1 is SGHNT and CDR2 is YYREEE (reference sequence). CDR3 region: CASSLPSLSYNEQFF. CDR3 bases: TGTGCCAGCAGCCTTCCGAGCCTCTCCTACAATGAGCAGTTCTTC.

The chain recombines TRBV5-4 with TRBJ2-1, with 7 bases identical to TRBD1. J lost 6 bases, V lost 3 bases, and 6 bases had no gene match. CDR3 length: 14 residues. In germline, CDR1 is SGHNT, CDR2 YYREEE (reference sequence). The CDR3, as DNA: TGTGCCAGCAGCTCGGCTGGGACAGCCAATGAGCAGTTCTTC. Its protein is CASSSAGTANEQFF.

This clone has only one observation. The rearrangement links TRBV4-1 to TRBJ1-3; TRBD1 is a possible D gene (6 bases). CDR1 is MGHRA and CDR2 is YSYEKL in the germline V gene. The CDR3 extends over 17 amino acids. Between the trimmed V and J ends, which lost 2 bases and 2 bases, there was a span of 16 bases. The CDR3 nucleotides read TGCGCCAGCAGCCAATTCTACAGGGTCGGGACTGGAAACACCATATATTTT. It translates to CASSQFYRVGTGNTIYF.